This entry is about one T cell receptor (beta chain). What it binds is unknown. The data originate from a study of T cell repertoires in aging, cancer and after chemotherapy. Whole-study context: Paired samples before and after chemotherapy came from glioblastoma patients receiving temozolomide-based therapy. Study-wide results and limits: The repertoire data cannot show anything about immunological memory following chemotherapy.

Rearranged V-D-J TRB sequences were amplified with a mixed TRB-A/B primer pool. TCRdb passed the multiplex PCR reads through MiXCR, listing each CDR3 protein once. The data hold roughly 6,400 distinct CDR3 sequences, with approximately 57% observed a single time. Peripheral blood genomic DNA, not sorted cells or RNA, was the template. The V and J ends lost 5 bases and 5 bases, in that order; junction bases with no gene match: 6. The V gene's germline CDR1 is MNHEY and CDR2 SMNVEV (reference sequence). The CDR3 runs 13 residues. The V call is TRBV27, the J call TRBJ2-7; 7 bases match TRBD2. This receptor was taken from a human donor with a solid tumor. Sequenced input: blood. CDR3 DNA sequence: TGTGCCAGCAGTAGTGTGGGAGGGAACGAGCAGTACTTC. It translates to CASSSVGGNEQYF.